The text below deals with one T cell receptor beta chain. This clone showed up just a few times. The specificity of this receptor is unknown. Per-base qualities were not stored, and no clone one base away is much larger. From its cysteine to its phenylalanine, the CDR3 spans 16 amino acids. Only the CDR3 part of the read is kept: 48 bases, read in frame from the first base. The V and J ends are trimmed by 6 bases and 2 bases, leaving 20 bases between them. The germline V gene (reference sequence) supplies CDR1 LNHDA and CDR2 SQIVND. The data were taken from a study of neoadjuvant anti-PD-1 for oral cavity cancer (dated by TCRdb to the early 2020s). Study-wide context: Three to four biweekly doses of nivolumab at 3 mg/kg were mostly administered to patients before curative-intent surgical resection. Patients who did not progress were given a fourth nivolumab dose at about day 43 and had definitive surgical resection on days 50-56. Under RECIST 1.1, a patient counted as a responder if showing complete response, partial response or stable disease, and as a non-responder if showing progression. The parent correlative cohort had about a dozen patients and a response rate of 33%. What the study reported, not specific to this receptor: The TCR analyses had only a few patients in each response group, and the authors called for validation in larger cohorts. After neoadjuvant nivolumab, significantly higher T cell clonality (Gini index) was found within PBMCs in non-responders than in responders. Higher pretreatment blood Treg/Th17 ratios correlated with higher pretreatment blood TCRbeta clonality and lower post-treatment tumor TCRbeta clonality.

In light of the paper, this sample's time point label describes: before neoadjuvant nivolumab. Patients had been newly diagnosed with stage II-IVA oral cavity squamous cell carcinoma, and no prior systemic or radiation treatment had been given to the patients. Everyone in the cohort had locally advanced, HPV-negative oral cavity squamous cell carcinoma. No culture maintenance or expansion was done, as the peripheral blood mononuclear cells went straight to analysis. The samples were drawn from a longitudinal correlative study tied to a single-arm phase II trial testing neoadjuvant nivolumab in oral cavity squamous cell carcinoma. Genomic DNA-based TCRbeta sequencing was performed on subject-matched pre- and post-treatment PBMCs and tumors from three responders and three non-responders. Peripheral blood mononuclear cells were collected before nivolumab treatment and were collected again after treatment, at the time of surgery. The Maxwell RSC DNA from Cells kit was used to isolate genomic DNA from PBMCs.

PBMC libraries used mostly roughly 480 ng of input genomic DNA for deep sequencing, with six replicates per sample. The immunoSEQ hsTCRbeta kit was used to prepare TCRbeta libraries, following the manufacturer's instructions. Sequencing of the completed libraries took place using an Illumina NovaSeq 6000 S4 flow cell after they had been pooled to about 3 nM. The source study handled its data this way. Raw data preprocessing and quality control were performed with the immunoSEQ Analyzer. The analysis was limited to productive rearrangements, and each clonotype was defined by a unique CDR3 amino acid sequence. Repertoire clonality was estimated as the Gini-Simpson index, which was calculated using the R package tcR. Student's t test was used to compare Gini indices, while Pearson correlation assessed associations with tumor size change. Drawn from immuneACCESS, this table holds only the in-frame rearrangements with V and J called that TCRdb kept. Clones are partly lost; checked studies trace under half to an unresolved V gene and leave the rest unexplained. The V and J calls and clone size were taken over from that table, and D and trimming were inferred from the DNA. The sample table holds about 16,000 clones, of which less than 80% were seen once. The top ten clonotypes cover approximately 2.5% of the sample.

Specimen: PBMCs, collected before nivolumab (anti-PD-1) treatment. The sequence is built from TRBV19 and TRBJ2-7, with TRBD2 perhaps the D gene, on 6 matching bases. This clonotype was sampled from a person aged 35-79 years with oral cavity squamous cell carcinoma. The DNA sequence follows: TGTGCCAGTAGGCCCAATAGCGGCGAGGGTGCCTACGAGCAGTACTTC. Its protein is CASRPNSGEGAYEQYF.